The subject of this entry is one T cell receptor (beta chain). The sample originates from a study of blood T cells in healthy people across ages. Healthy Caucasian individuals from Russia aged roughly 6 to 90 served as donors. The second PCR ran about 6 to 12 cycles with a sample-barcoded 5' primer and J-beta primers. Each cDNA molecule, via a template-switch adaptor with 12 random nucleotides, was tagged. TCRdb itself ran the 5' RACE reads through MiXCR, one entry per CDR3 protein. Of about 1.8 million distinct CDR3 sequences in the sample, 49% were seen once. Per the germline V gene, CDR1 is MGHRA and CDR2 is YSYEKL. This CDR3 has 16 amino acids. V lost 3 bases and J lost 6; bases outside the gene matches: 9.

Sample: blood. The sequence was collected from a woman in her thirties or forties in good health. This chain links TRBV4-1 with TRBJ2-4; 9 bases fit TRBD2. CDR3 protein: CASSHGTSGGRNIQYF. The CDR3, as DNA: TGCGCCAGCAGCCACGGCACCAGCGGGGGGAGAAACATTCAGTACTTC.